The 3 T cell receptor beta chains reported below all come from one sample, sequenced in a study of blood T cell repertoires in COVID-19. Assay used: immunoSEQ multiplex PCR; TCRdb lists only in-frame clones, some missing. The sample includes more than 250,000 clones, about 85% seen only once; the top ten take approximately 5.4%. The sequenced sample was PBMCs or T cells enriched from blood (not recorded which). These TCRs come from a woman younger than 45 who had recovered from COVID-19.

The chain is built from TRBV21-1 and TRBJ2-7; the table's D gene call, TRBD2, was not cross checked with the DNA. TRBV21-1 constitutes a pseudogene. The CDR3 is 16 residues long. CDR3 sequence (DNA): TGTGCCAGCAGCCTAACTCGGCGGAGGGAAACGTACGAGCAGTACTTC. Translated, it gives CASSLTRRRETYEQYF.

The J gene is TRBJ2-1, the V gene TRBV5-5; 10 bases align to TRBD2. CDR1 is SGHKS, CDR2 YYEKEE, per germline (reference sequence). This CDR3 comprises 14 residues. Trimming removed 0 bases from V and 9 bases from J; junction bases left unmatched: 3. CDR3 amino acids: CASSLVAGGGEQFF. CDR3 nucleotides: TGTGCCAGCAGCTTGGTAGCGGGGGGTGGTGAGCAGTTCTTC.

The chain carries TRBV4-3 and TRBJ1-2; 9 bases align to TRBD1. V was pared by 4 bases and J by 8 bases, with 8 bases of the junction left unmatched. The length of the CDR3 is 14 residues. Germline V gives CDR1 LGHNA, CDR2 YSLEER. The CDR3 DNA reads TGCGCCAGCAGCCCAGGACAGGGGACCCTAGGCTACACCTTC. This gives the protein CASSPGQGTLGYTF.